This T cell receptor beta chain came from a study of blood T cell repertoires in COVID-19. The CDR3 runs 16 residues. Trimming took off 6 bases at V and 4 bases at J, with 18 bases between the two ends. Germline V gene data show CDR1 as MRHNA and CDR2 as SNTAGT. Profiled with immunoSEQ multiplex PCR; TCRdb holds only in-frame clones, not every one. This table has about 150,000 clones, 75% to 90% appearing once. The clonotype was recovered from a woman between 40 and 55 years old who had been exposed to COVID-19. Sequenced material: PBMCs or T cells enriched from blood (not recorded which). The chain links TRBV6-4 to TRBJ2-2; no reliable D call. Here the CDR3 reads CASSRSGPPSTGELFF. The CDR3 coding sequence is TGTGCCAGCAGCCGTTCTGGGCCTCCGAGCACCGGGGAGCTGTTTTTT.